This T cell receptor beta chain was sequenced in a study of cytomegalovirus exposure and HLA in healthy donors. Whole-study results and caveats: The study listed approximately 160 cytomegalovirus-associated TCR beta chains. A few chains tied to CMV proved CMV antigen-specific in vitro. Reportedly, diagnosis of cytomegalovirus status by the classifier showed high specificity and sensitivity.

This table comes from immunoSEQ multiplex PCR, and its TCRdb copy is limited to in-frame clones, with some not included. The table records 200,000 to 250,000 clones, more than 75% of them present only once. About this clone: What it binds is unknown.

Germline lookup yields CDR1 SGHRS and CDR2 YFSETQ. Trimming left V 6 bases short and J 1 base short, with 13 bases between. The CDR3 has 14 residues. Donors came from a validation cohort of over a hundred subjects, distinct from the first 666-subject cohort. The chain recombines TRBV5-1 with TRBJ2-5; tentative D call: TRBD2 (5 bases). Sequences were obtained from PBMCs. The sequence was collected from a man aged 18 to 30 in good health and CMV-seronegative. The DNA for the CDR3 is TGCGCCAGCATGTCCGGACGGGGCCAAGAGACCCAGTACTTC. Translating it yields CASMSGRGQETQYF.